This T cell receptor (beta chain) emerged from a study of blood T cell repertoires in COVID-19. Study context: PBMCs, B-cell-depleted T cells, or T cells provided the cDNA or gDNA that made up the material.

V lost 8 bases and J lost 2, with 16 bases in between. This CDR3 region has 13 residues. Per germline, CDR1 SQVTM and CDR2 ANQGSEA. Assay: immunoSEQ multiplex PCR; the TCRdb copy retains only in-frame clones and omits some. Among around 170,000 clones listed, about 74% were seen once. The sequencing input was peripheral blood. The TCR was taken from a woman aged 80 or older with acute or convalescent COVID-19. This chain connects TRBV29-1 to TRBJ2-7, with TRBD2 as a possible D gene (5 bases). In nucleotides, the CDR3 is TGCAGCTCCGGAGGTCCAGGCACCTACGAGCAGTACTTC. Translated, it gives CSSGGPGTYEQYF.